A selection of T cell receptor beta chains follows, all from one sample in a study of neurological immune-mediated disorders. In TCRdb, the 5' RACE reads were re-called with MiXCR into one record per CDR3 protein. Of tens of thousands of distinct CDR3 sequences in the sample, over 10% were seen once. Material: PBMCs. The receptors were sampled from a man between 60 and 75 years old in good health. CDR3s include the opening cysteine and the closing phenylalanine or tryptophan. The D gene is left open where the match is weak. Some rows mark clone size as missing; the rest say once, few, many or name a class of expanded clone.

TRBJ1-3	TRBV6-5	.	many	TGTGCCAGCAGTTACTCGAAACAGGACACTGGAAACACCATATATTTT	CASSYSKQDTGNTIYF
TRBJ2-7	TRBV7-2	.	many	TGTGCCAGCAGCTTAGAAAGGGGGGCCTACGAGCAGTACTTC	CASSLERGAYEQYF
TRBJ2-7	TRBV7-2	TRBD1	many	TGTGCCAGCAGCTTCGCACAGGGGGACTACGAGCAGTACTTC	CASSFAQGDYEQYF
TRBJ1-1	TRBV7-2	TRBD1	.	TGTGCCAGCAGCTTAGCGTCCAGGGGGGACACTGAAGCTTTCTTT	CASSLASRGDTEAFF
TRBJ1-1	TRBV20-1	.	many	TGCAGTGCTCCTAGGGACGGAGACACTGAAGCTTTCTTT	CSAPRDGDTEAFF
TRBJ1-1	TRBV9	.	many	TGTGCCAGCAGCTCCGATCAAGGACGGAACACTGAAGCTTTCTTT	CASSSDQGRNTEAFF
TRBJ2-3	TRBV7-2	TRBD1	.	TGTGCCAGCAGCTTACAGGCAGGGGGCTCAGATATGCAGTATTTT	CASSLQAGGSDMQYF
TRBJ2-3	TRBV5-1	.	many	TGCGCCAGCAGCTTTCGCGATACGCAGTATTTT	CASSFRDTQYF
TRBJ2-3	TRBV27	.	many	TGTGCCAGCAGTTTATCCGGGGCGGCAGATACGCAGTATTTT	CASSLSGAADTQYF
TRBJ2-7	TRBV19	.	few	TGTGCCAGCGGCGGAGTTGGAGGAGGATACGAGCAGTACTTC	CASGGVGGGYEQYF
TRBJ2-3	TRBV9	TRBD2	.	TGTGCCAGCAGCCCTCTGGGACTAGCGGGATCAGATACGCAGTATTTT	CASSPLGLAGSDTQYF
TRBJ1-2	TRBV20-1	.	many	TGCAGTGCTCCGGAGACAGGACCCTATGGCTACACCTTC	CSAPETGPYGYTF
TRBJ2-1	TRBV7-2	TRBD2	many	TGTGCCAGCAGCTCGGGGGGAACTGAATCCTATGAGCAGTTCTTC	CASSSGGTESYEQFF
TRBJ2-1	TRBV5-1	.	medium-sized	TGCGCCAGCAGTCCAAACATGAACCGGTACAATGAGCAGTTCTTC	CASSPNMNRYNEQFF
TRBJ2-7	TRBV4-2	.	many	TGTGCCAGCAGCCAAGTTGCACTAGGCCCCTACGAGCAGTACTTC	CASSQVALGPYEQYF
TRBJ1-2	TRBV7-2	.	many	TGTGCCAGCAGCTCGGACGTGGCTAACTATGGCTACACCTTC	CASSSDVANYGYTF
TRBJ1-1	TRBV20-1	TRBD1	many	TGCAGTGCTAGCGGCTTAGGGACAGGGATAGACACTGAAGCTTTCTTT	CSASGLGTGIDTEAFF
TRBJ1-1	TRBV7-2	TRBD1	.	TGTGCCAGCAGCCCAAACAGGGGGAACACTGAAGCTTTCTTT	CASSPNRGNTEAFF
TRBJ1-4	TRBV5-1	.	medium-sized	TGCGCCAGCAGCTTGAGGCAGGGCGAGAGTGAAAAACTGTTTTTT	CASSLRQGESEKLFF
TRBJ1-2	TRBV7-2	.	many	TGTGCCAGCAGCTCCCGTGGGGGAGCTAACTATGGCTACACCTTC	CASSSRGGANYGYTF
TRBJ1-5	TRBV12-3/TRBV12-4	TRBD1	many	TGTGCCAGCTCAGGGGGCGGCAATCAGCCCCAGCATTTT	CASSGGGNQPQHF
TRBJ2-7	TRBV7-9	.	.	TGTGCCAGCAGCTTAGCTCCCTACGAGCAGTACTTC	CASSLAPYEQYF
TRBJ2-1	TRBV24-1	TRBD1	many	TGTGCCACCAGTGACGAAAGGGGACAGGCCTACAATGAGCAGTTCTTC	CATSDERGQAYNEQFF
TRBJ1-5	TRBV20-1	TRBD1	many	TGCAGTGCAGTGGGACAGATCGATCAGCCCCAGCATTTT	CSAVGQIDQPQHF